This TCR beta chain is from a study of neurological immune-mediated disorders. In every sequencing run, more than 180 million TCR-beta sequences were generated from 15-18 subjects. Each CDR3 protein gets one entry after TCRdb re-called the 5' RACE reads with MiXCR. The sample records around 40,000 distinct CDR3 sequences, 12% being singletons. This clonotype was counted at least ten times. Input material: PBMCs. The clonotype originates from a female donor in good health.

CDR3 residues: CSARSLESGTQYF. As DNA, the CDR3 is TGCAGTGCTAGGAGTTTGGAGTCGGGGACCCAGTACTTC. The genes are TRBV20-1 and TRBJ2-5; D gene uncertain. V lost 3 bases and J lost 7, with 15 bases in between. Germline-derived CDR1 and CDR2 are DFQATT and SNEGSKA (reference sequence). The CDR3 extends over 13 amino acids.